These 26 T cell receptor beta chains originate from one sample sequenced in a study of beta chain features in type 1 diabetes. Expressed TCRB transcripts were sequenced, since all the RNA that had been isolated was reverse transcribed. Sequencing used immunoSEQ multiplex PCR; TCRdb keeps in-frame clones, though not all of them. The sample includes hundreds of thousands of clones, 68% of them seen just once. What was sequenced was naive CD4+ T cells from blood. These receptors came from a man aged 25-45 years in good health.

The J gene is TRBJ2-3, the V gene TRBV29-1; D gene uncertain. This CDR3 contains 13 residues. Germline assignment: CDR1 SQVTM and CDR2 ANQGSEA. The germline V and J ends were trimmed by 6 bases and 5 bases, with 15 bases remaining between them. The DNA for the CDR3 is TGCAGCGTAGACAATGGGTCTGAAGATACGCAGTATTTT. It yields the protein CSVDNGSEDTQYF.

The gene calls are TRBV13 and TRBJ2-3, with TRBD1 identical over 7 bases. Germline CDR1 and CDR2: PRHDT and FYEKMQ (reference sequence). V lost 2 bases to trimming and J lost 0 bases; unmatched junction nucleotides: 14. The CDR3 runs 19 residues. CDR3 sequence reads: CASSLWRSPGQKSTDTQYF. The CDR3 coding sequence is TGTGCCAGCAGCTTATGGCGTTCACCGGGACAGAAAAGCACAGATACGCAGTATTTT.

The CDR3 sequence is CAWGAGTSGTDTQYF. Here the CDR3 DNA reads TGTGCCTGGGGAGCCGGGACTAGCGGCACAGATACGCAGTATTTT. The gene calls are TRBV30 and TRBJ2-3; 10 nucleotides line up with TRBD2. The germline V gene encodes CDR1 GTSNPN and CDR2 SVGIG (reference sequence). With V trimmed by 5 bases and J by 1 base, 6 bases remained unmatched. The CDR3 contains 15 residues. The complete variable domain, with remaining parts taken from reference TRBV30 and TRBJ2-3, reads SQTIHQWPATLVQPVGSPLSLECTVEGTSNPNLYWYRQAAGRGLQLLFYSVGIGQISSEVPQNLSASRPQDRQFILSSKKLLLSDSGFYLCAWGAGTSGTDTQYFGPGTRLTVL.

The genes are TRBV14 and TRBJ2-2; TRBD2 matches at 10 bases. The germline V gene encodes CDR1 SGHDN and CDR2 FVKESK. V shed 5 bases, J shed 4 bases, and the junction held 7 bases outside the gene matches. The length of the CDR3 is 16 residues. DNA for the CDR3: TGTGCCAGCAGCTCAGCTAGCGGGAGCAGCACCGGGGAGCTGTTTTTT. It encodes CASSSASGSSTGELFF.

The chain recombines TRBV4-2 with TRBJ2-2, with 8 nucleotides matching TRBD2. Per the germline V gene, CDR1 is LGHNA and CDR2 is YNFKEQ. J was trimmed by 3 bases and V by 0 bases; bases with no gene match: 3. The CDR3 runs 16 residues. CDR3 sequence (DNA): TGTGCCAGCAGCCAAGATCAAGCGGGGGACACCGGGGAGCTGTTTTTT. This encodes CASSQDQAGDTGELFF.

This chain joins TRBV9 and TRBJ2-5; TRBD1 agrees at 8 bases. With 4 bases clipped from V and 2 bases from J, the junction kept 7 bases outside the gene matches. This CDR3 is built from 15 residues. Germline CDR1 is SGDLS and CDR2 is YYNGEE. The CDR3 loop reads CASSFDRGTQETQYF. The CDR3 DNA reads TGTGCCAGCAGCTTCGACAGGGGAACTCAAGAGACCCAGTACTTC.

The chain couples TRBV7-2 to TRBJ2-1; D gene ambiguous. V gave up 5 bases and J gave up 0 bases, with 11 bases separating them. This CDR3 is built from 15 residues. The germline V gene has CDR1 SGHTA and CDR2 FQGNSA. Here the CDR3 DNA reads TGTGCCAGCAGCCAAGTACAGAGCTCCTACAATGAGCAGTTCTTC. It translates to CASSQVQSSYNEQFF.

The J gene is TRBJ2-7, the V gene TRBV28; TRBD2 matches at 10 bases. V was pared by 3 bases and J by 3 bases, with 14 bases of the junction left unmatched. CDR3 size: 18 residues. Germline CDR1 is MDHEN and CDR2 is SYDVKM. This CDR3 reads CASSFSPTSGREVYEQYF. The DNA for the CDR3 is TGTGCCAGCAGTTTCTCCCCCACCAGCGGGAGGGAAGTCTACGAGCAGTACTTC.

The chain has TRBV5-4 and TRBJ2-3; D gene uncertain. Trimming shortened V by 4 bases and J by 0 bases, and 9 bases separated the two germline ends. Germline V gene lookup returns CDR1 SGHNT and CDR2 YYREEE (reference sequence). The CDR3 is 14 amino acids. The CDR3 is CASSGQASTDTQYF. CDR3 coding DNA: TGTGCCAGCAGCGGGCAGGCTAGCACAGATACGCAGTATTTT.

This chain links TRBV13 with TRBJ2-5; 7 bases are shared with TRBD2. Trimming took 4 bases from V and 2 from J; bases not matched to a gene: 4. The CDR3 covers 14 residues. Germline loops: CDR1 PRHDT, CDR2 FYEKMQ (reference sequence). The CDR3 DNA is TGTGCCAGCAGCTATGGGACTATGCAAGAGACCCAGTACTTC. Encoded protein: CASSYGTMQETQYF. The whole variable domain, filled in from reference TRBV13 and TRBJ2-5, reads AAGVIQSPRHLIKEKRETATLKCYPIPRHDTVYWYQQGPGQDPQFLISFYEKMQSDKGSIPDRFSAQQFSDYHSELNMSSLELGDSALYFCASSYGTMQETQYFGPGTRLLVL.

This clone appeared a few times. This chain links TRBV13 with TRBJ2-5; the D gene could be TRBD1 or TRBD2 (6 bases each). The CDR3 has 16 residues. Germline loops: CDR1 PRHDT, CDR2 FYEKMQ (reference sequence). V was trimmed by 1 base and J by 4 bases, leaving 16 bases between them. CDR3 nucleotides: TGTGCCAGCAGCTTAGTGGGGGGCATGACAGGAGAGACCCAGTACTTC. Amino acids: CASSLVGGMTGETQYF.

The chain uses TRBV5-1 and TRBJ2-5; a possible D gene is TRBD2 (5 bases). Germline assignment: CDR1 SGHRS and CDR2 YFSETQ. Trimming took off 0 bases at V and 5 bases at J, with 11 bases between the two ends. This CDR3 is 14 amino acids long. The CDR3 is CASSLAVGVETQYF. The CDR3 nucleotides are TGCGCCAGCAGCTTGGCGGTGGGAGTGGAGACCCAGTACTTC.

This clone was seen a few times. V is TRBV29-1 and J is TRBJ2-1; 8 nucleotides agree with TRBD1. Looked up from germline, CDR1 is SQVTM and CDR2 is ANQGSEA. The J segment lost 6 bases and the V segment lost 6 bases, leaving 10 bases of the junction unmatched. The CDR3 has 14 amino acids. The CDR3 nucleotides are TGCAGCGTGCCGGGAGTCAGGGGGCGCAATGAGCAGTTCTTC. It translates to CSVPGVRGRNEQFF.

The V and J genes are TRBV9 and TRBJ2-1, with 7 bases that match TRBD2. Germline CDR1 and CDR2: SGDLS and YYNGEE. Unmatched junction bases numbered 11, after V lost 4 bases and J lost 10 bases. The CDR3 loop spans 14 amino acids. The CDR3 reads CASSPEPSGTEQFF. The CDR3 region has the DNA TGTGCCAGCAGCCCCGAGCCTAGCGGAACCGAGCAGTTCTTC.

The chain combines TRBV7-2 with TRBJ2-1; D is uncertain. Germline V gene sequence: CDR1 SGHTA, CDR2 FQGNSA. The CDR3 is 12 residues long. The V gene lost 5 bases and the J gene lost 8 bases, with 10 bases spanning the gap. As DNA, the CDR3 is TGTGCCAGCAGCGCGTTAGGAGATGAGCAGTTCTTC. It is translated as CASSALGDEQFF.

J is TRBJ1-3 and V is TRBV18, with D hard to call. CDR1 and CDR2 from the germline V gene are KGHSH and LQKENI. The V and J ends lost 2 bases and 4 bases respectively, with 9 bases between them. The length of the CDR3 is 14 residues. The CDR3 region is CASSPELEGNTIYF. The CDR3 nucleotides are TGTGCCAGCTCACCAGAGTTGGAGGGAAACACCATATATTTT.

This clone was found once. In nucleotides, the CDR3 is TGTGCCAGCAGCTTAGTTCGGGAGCGGCTAGGGGACAATGAGCAGTTCTTC. Protein product: CASSLVRERLGDNEQFF. The V and J genes are TRBV11-2 and TRBJ2-1; the D gene is possibly TRBD2 (6 bases). Germline CDR1 and CDR2: SGHAT and FQNNGV. Trimming cost V 1 base and J 5 bases, with 18 bases left between them. This CDR3 has 17 amino acids.

The rearrangement joins TRBV30 to TRBJ2-7; 13 bases are a match to TRBD2. Trimming removed 3 bases from V and 2 bases from J; junction bases left unmatched: 10. The CDR3 totals 17 residues. Germline values: CDR1 GTSNPN, CDR2 SVGIG (reference sequence). CDR3: CAWSWTSGRNGAYEQYF. The CDR3 DNA reads as TGTGCCTGGAGCTGGACTAGCGGGAGAAATGGGGCCTACGAGCAGTACTTC.

The chain uses TRBV29-1 and TRBJ2-3, with a weak D call TRBD1 (6 bases). Trimming took 8 bases from V and 3 from J, leaving 12 bases between them. Germline V gene lookup returns CDR1 SQVTM and CDR2 ANQGSEA. The CDR3 length is 12 residues. The CDR3: CSLSGATDTQYF. The CDR3 coding sequence is TGCAGCCTTTCAGGGGCAACAGATACGCAGTATTTT.

This clone was counted between two and nine times. This rearrangement joins TRBV2 to TRBJ1-5; maybe TRBD1 (6 bases). Germline loops: CDR1 SNHLY, CDR2 FYNNEI. This CDR3 contains 14 residues. The V gene lost 2 bases and the J gene lost 7 bases, with 12 bases spanning the gap. The CDR3 DNA follows: TGTGCCAGCAGTGAAAAAGGGGGTTGGCAGCCCCAGCATTTT. Its protein product is CASSEKGGWQPQHF. The full variable domain, in which reference TRBV2 and TRBJ1-5 provide the parts outside the CDR3, is EPEVTQTPSHQVTQMGQEVILRCVPISNHLYFYWYRQILGQKVEFLVSFYNNEISEKSEIFDDQFSVERPDGSNFTLKIRSTKLEDSAMYFCASSEKGGWQPQHFGDGTRLSIL.

The CDR3 DNA reads as TGCAGCGTCGGGACTCTCTCCTACAATGAGCAGTTCTTC. This codes for CSVGTLSYNEQFF. J is TRBJ2-1 and V is TRBV29-1; D perhaps matches TRBD2 (6 bases). This CDR3 is 13 amino acids long. Trimming took off 6 bases at V and 0 bases at J, with 9 bases between the two ends. CDR1 is SQVTM and CDR2 is ANQGSEA in the germline V gene.

On this clone itself: In the same sample, other DNA sequences code for this CDR3. This chain uses TRBV30 with TRBJ1-1; tentatively, D is TRBD1 (5 bases). CDR1 is GTSNPN and CDR2 is SVGIG in the germline V gene (reference sequence). The ends were cut back, 2 bases at V and 5 bases at J, with 9 bases in the middle. This CDR3 has 12 amino acids. The CDR3 protein is CAWSQGGTEAFF. The CDR3 DNA is TGTGCCTGGAGTCAGGGTGGGACTGAAGCTTTCTTT.

The V and J genes are TRBV6-5 and TRBJ1-2; possibly TRBD1 for D (5 bases). V shed 2 bases and J shed 4 bases, with 14 bases lying between them. CDR1 is MNHEY, CDR2 SVGAGI, per germline. The CDR3 has 15 residues. The CDR3 DNA sequence: TGTGCCAGCAGTTACGAAGAAGGGGTCTCCTATGGCTACACCTTC. This encodes CASSYEEGVSYGYTF.

This CDR3 reads CSAWGTGYTF. The CDR3 DNA reads TGCAGCGCCTGGGGTACGGGCTACACCTTC. The genes are TRBV29-1 and TRBJ1-2; D is unclear. V was shortened by 7 bases and J by 8 bases, with 11 bases between the two germline ends. The germline V gene has CDR1 SQVTM and CDR2 ANQGSEA. This CDR3 contains 10 residues.

V and J are TRBV2 and TRBJ2-1; D gene unclear. This CDR3 contains 12 residues. The V end was cut by 2 bases, the J end by 6 bases, with 5 bases between. Germline CDR1 and CDR2: SNHLY and FYNNEI. The CDR3 bases are TGTGCCAGCAGTGAAAACAGCAATGAGCAGTTCTTC. Translated, it gives CASSENSNEQFF.

The rearrangement joins TRBV29-1 to TRBJ2-1; D might be TRBD1 (6 bases). Germline V lookup: CDR1 SQVTM, CDR2 ANQGSEA. The germline V and J ends were trimmed by 2 bases and 0 bases, with 14 bases remaining between them. CDR3 length: 16 residues. CDR3 in DNA: TGCAGCGTTGAATTTGGGGGCGCTAGCTCCTACAATGAGCAGTTCTTC. This sequence encodes CSVEFGGASSYNEQFF.